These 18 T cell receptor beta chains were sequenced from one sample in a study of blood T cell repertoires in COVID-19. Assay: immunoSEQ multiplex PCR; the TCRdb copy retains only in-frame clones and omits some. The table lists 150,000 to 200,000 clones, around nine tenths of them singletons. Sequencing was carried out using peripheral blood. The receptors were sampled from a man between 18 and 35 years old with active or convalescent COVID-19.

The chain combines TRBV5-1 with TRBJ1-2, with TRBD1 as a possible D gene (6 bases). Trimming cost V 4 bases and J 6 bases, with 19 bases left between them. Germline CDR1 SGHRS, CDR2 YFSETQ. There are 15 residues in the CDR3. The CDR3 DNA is TGCGCCAGCAGCAGATCGGCCCGGGACACCGATGGCTACACCTTC. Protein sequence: CASSRSARDTDGYTF.

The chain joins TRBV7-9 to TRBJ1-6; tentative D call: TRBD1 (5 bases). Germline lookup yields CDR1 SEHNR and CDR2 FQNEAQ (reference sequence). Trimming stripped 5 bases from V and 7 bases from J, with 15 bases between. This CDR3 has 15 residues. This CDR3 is CASSLMRPGNSPLHF. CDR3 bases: TGTGCCAGCAGCCTCATGCGGCCAGGGAATTCACCCCTCCACTTT.

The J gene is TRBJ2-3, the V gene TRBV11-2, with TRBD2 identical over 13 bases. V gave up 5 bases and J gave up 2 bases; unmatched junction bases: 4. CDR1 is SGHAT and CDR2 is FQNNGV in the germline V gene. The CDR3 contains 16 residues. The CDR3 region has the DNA TGTGCCAGCAGCATTACTAGCGGGAGGGCCACAGATACGCAGTATTTT. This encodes CASSITSGRATDTQYF. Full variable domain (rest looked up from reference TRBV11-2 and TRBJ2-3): EAGVAQSPRYKIIEKRQSVAFWCNPISGHATLYWYQQILGQGPKLLIQFQNNGVVDDSQLPKDRFSAERLKGVDSTLKIQPAKLEDSAVYLCASSITSGRATDTQYFGPGTRLTVL.

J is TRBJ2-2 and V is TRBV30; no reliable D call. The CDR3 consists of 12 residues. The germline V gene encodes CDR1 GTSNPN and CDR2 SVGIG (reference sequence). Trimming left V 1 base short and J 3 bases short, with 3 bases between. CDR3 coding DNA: TGTGCCTGGAGTGGAGACACCGGGGAGCTGTTTTTT. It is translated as CAWSGDTGELFF.

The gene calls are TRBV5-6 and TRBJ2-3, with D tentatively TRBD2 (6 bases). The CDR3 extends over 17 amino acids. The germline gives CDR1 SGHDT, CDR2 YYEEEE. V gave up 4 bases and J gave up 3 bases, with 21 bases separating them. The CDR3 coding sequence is TGTGCCAGCAGCCCGAGGCCGGGGGAGGTACGGACAGATACGCAGTATTTT. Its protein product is CASSPRPGEVRTDTQYF.

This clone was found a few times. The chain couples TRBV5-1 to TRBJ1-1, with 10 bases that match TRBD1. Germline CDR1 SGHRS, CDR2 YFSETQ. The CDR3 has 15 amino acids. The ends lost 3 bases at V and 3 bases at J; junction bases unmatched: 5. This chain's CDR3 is CASSWDRGVDTEAFF. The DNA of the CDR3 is TGCGCCAGCAGCTGGGACAGGGGAGTGGACACTGAAGCTTTCTTT.

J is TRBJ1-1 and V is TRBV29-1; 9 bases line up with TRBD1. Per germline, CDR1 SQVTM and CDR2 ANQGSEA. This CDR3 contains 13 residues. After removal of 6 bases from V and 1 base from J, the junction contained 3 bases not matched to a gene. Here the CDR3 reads CSVTTGGNTEAFF. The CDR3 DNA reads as TGCAGCGTAACGACAGGGGGGAACACTGAAGCTTTCTTT.

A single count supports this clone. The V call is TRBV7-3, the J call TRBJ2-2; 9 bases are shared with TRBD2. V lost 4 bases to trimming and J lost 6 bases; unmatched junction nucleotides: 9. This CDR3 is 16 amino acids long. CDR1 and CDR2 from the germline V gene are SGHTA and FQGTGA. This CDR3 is CASSSPVAGVAGELFF. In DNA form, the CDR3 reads TGTGCCAGCAGCTCGCCGGTAGCGGGAGTCGCCGGGGAGCTGTTTTTT.

DNA of the CDR3: TGCAGCGTTGAAGACCTCTACAGTGAAAATCAGCCCCAGCATTTT. This gives the protein CSVEDLYSENQPQHF. V and J are TRBV29-1 and TRBJ1-5; no clear D gene. The germline V and J ends were trimmed by 0 bases and 4 bases, with 13 bases remaining between them. Looked up from germline, CDR1 is SQVTM and CDR2 is ANQGSEA. The CDR3 runs 15 residues.

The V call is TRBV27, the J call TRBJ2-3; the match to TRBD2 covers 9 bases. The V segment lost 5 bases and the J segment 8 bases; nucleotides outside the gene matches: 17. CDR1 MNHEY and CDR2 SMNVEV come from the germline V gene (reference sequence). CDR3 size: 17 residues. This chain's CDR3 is CASSPGPGTSPRGTQYF. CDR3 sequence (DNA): TGTGCCAGCAGTCCCGGGCCCGGGACTAGCCCTCGGGGTACGCAGTATTTT.

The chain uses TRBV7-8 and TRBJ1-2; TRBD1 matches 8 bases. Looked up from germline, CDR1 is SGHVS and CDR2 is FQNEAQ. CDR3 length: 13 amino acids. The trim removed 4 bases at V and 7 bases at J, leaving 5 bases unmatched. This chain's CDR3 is CASSSDRGGGYTF. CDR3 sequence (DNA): TGTGCCAGCAGCTCAGACAGGGGAGGTGGCTACACCTTC.

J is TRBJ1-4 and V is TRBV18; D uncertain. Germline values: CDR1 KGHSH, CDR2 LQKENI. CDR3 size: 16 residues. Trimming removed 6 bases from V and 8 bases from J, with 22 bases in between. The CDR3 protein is CASSPSAEPVQEKLFF. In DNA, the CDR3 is TGTGCCAGCTCGCCAAGCGCGGAGCCCGTGCAGGAAAAACTGTTTTTT.

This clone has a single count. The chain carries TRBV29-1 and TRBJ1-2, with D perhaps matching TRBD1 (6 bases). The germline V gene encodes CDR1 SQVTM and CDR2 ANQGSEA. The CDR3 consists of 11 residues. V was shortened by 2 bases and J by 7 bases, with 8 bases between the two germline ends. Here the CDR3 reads CSVEIQGGYTF. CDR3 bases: TGCAGCGTTGAAATACAGGGTGGCTACACCTTC. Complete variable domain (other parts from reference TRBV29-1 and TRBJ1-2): SAVISQKPSRDICQRGTSLTIQCQVDSQVTMMFWYRQQPGQSLTLIATANQGSEATYESGFVIDKFPISRPNLTFSTLTVSNMSPEDSSIYLCSVEIQGGYTFGSGTRLTVV.

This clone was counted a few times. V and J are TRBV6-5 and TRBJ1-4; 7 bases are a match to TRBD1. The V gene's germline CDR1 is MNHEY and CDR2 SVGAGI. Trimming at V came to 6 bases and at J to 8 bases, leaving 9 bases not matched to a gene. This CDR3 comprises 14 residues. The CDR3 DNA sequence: TGTGCCAGCAGCCCCGACAGGGCTGGGGAAAAACTGTTTTTT. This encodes CASSPDRAGEKLFF.

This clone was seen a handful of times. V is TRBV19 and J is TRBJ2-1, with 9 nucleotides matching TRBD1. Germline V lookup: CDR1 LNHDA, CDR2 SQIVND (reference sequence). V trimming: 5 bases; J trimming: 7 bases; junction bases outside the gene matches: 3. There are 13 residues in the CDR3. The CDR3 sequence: CASSVDRGNEQFF. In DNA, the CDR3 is TGTGCCAGTAGTGTCGACAGGGGGAATGAGCAGTTCTTC.

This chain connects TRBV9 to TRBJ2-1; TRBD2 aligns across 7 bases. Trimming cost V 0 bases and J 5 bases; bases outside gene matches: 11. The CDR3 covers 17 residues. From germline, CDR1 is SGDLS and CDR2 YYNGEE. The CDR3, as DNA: TGTGCCAGCAGCGTAGGAATCAGGCTAGCGGCTAACAATGAGCAGTTCTTC. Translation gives CASSVGIRLAANNEQFF.

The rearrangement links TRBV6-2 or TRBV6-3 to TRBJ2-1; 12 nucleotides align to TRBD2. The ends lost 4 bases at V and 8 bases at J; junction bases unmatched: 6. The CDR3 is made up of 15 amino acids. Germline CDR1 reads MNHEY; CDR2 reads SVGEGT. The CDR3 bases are TGTGCCAGCAGTTTGGCTAGCGGGAGGGCTCATGAGCAGTTCTTC. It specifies CASSLASGRAHEQFF.

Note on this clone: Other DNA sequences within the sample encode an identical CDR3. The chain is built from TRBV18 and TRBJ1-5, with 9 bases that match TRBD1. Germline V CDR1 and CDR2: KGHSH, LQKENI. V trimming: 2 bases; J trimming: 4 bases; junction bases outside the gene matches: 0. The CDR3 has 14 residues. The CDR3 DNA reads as TGTGCCAGCTCACCAGGACAGGGGAATCAGCCCCAGCATTTT. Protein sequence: CASSPGQGNQPQHF.